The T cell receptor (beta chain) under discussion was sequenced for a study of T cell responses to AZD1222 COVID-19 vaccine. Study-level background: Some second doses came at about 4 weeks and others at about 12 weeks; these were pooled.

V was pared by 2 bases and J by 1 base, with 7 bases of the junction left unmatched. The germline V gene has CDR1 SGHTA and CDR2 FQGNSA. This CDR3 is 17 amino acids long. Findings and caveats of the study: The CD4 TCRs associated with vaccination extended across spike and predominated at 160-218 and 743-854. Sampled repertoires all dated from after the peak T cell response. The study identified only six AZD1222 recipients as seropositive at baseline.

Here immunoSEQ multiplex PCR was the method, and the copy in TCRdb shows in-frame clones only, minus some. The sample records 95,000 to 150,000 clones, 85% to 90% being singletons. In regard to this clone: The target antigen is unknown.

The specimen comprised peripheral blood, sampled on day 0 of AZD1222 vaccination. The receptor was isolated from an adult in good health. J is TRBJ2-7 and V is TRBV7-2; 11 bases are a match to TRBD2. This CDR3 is CASSLYSGGAKSYEQYF. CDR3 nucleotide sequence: TGTGCCAGCAGCTTATATAGCGGGGGGGCCAAATCCTACGAGCAGTACTTC.